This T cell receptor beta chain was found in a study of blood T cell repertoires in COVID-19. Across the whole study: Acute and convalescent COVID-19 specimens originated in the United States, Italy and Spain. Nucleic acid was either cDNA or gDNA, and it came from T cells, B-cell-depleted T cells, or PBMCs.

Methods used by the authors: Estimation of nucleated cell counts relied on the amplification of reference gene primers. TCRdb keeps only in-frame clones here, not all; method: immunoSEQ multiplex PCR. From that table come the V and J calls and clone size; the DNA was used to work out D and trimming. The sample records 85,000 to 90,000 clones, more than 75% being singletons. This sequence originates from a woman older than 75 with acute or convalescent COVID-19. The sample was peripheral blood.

CDR3 loop: CASSPLSSGSYNEQFF. CDR3 bases: TGTGCCAGCAGCCCACTGTCTAGCGGATCCTACAATGAGCAGTTCTTC. The gene calls are TRBV11-2 and TRBJ2-1, with 7 positions matching TRBD2. This CDR3 has 16 residues. The germline gives CDR1 SGHAT, CDR2 FQNNGV. With 5 bases clipped from V and 1 base from J, the junction kept 8 bases outside the gene matches.